A single sample is the source of the 30 T cell receptor beta chains below, sequenced in a study of CD4 T cells in relation to SARS-CoV-2 and coronaviruses. Using immunoSEQ multiplex PCR, the repertoire was profiled, and TCRdb retains in-frame clones only, with some absent. The sample yields approximately 27,000 clones, 75% seen once. Before the COVID-19 pandemic, during about 2011-2018, CD4+ T cells were taken from unexposed donors. CD4+ T cells were isolated from the cells after more than 8 days of culture. These TCRs' antigens remain unknown. The specimen was CD4+ T cells from PBMCs, cultured in vitro. The receptors come from a human donor in good health.

The chain couples TRBV18 to TRBJ1-2, with D possibly TRBD1 on 6 matching bases. The CDR3 is 16 residues long. Trimming shortened V by 6 bases and J by 5 bases, and 22 bases separated the two germline ends. Germline V gene data show CDR1 as KGHSH and CDR2 as LQKENI. CDR3 amino acids: CASSPEAGATRYGYTF. The CDR3 DNA reads TGTGCCAGCTCCCCGGAAGCAGGGGCAACGCGGTATGGCTACACCTTC.

The gene calls are TRBV10-3 and TRBJ2-5, with D unclear. Looked up from germline, CDR1 is ENHRY and CDR2 is SYGVKD. V gave up 3 bases and J gave up 5 bases, with 13 bases separating them. There are 14 residues in the CDR3. CDR3 amino acids: CAISERQEGETQYF. CDR3 coding DNA: TGTGCCATCAGTGAACGGCAGGAAGGGGAGACCCAGTACTTC.

This chain uses TRBV3-1 (or the pseudogene TRBV3-2) with TRBJ1-1; D remains ambiguous. V dropped 4 bases and J dropped 5 bases, with 11 bases sitting between them. The CDR3 has 13 amino acids. Germline V gives CDR1 LGHDT, CDR2 YNNKEL (reference sequence). CDR3 loop: CASSLSSGTEAFF. CDR3 DNA sequence: TGTGCCAGCAGCCTTTCGTCGGGGACTGAAGCTTTCTTT.

This chain's CDR3 is CASSPNKDQPQHF. CDR3 nucleotides: TGTGCCAGCAGCCCCAACAAGGATCAGCCCCAGCATTTT. The chain joins TRBV7-2 to TRBJ1-5; D gene ambiguous. This CDR3 has 13 residues. V lost 5 bases and J lost 5, with 10 bases in between. Germline V CDR1 and CDR2: SGHTA, FQGNSA.

In nucleotides, the CDR3 is TGTGCCAGCAGTTACCCCGAGGGCACTGAAGCTTTCTTT. As protein: CASSYPEGTEAFF. The V gene is TRBV6-5, the J gene TRBJ1-1; no firm D call. Germline values: CDR1 MNHEY, CDR2 SVGAGI. Trimming removed 2 bases at V and 4 bases at J, with 8 bases between. This CDR3 comprises 13 residues.

This clone was observed a handful of times. The V call is TRBV7-9, the J call TRBJ2-7, with 13 nucleotides matching TRBD2. The CDR3 is made up of 15 amino acids. In germline, CDR1 is SEHNR, CDR2 FQNEAQ (reference sequence). With 5 bases clipped from V and 5 bases from J, the junction kept 6 bases outside the gene matches. CDR3: CASSRTSGSLDEQYF. In nucleotides, the CDR3 is TGTGCCAGCAGCCGGACTAGCGGGAGCCTGGACGAGCAGTACTTC. Variable domain in full (rest from reference TRBV7-9 and TRBJ2-7): DTGVSQNPRHKITKRGQNVTFRCDPISEHNRLYWYRQTLGQGPEFLTYFQNEAQLEKSRLLSDRFSAERPKGSFSTLEIQRTEQGDSAMYLCASSRTSGSLDEQYFGPGTRLTVT.

The chain joins TRBV7-9 to TRBJ2-3; D possibly corresponds to TRBD1 (6 bases). Trimming removed 5 bases at V and 3 bases at J, with 15 bases between. This CDR3 has 15 residues. Germline V lookup: CDR1 SEHNR, CDR2 FQNEAQ (reference sequence). Here the CDR3 DNA reads TGTGCCAGCAGCCCTCAGGGGTTGATTACAGATACGCAGTATTTT. Translated, it gives CASSPQGLITDTQYF.

V is TRBV11-2 and J is TRBJ2-7; D ambiguous. Germline-derived CDR1 and CDR2 are SGHAT and FQNNGV. V was cut by 2 bases and J by 4 bases, with 24 bases left in between. The CDR3 loop spans 18 amino acids. As DNA, the CDR3 is TGTGCCAGCAGCTTATTAACCGGGCCCCTTCAAGGCCTTTACGAGCAGTACTTC. Translation: CASSLLTGPLQGLYEQYF.

J is TRBJ2-2 and V is TRBV4-2; a possible D gene is TRBD1 (6 bases). CDR1 and CDR2 (germline): LGHNA, YNFKEQ. Trimming cost V 3 bases and J 1 base, with 15 bases left between them. The CDR3 length is 17 residues. The CDR3 nucleotides read TGTGCCAGCAGCCACCCTAGGGGGACCATGAACACCGGGGAGCTGTTTTTT. Translating it yields CASSHPRGTMNTGELFF.

This chain joins TRBV11-3 and TRBJ2-2; D perhaps matches TRBD1 (5 bases). CDR3 length: 15 amino acids. Trimming removed 1 base at V and 6 bases at J, with 12 bases between. Looked up from germline, CDR1 is SGHNT and CDR2 is YENEEA. CDR3 nucleotides: TGTGCCAGCAGCTTAGGCAATTCAGGGCCCGGGGAGCTGTTTTTT. Translated: CASSLGNSGPGELFF.

V is TRBV24-1 and J is TRBJ2-5, with TRBD1 matching over 8 bases. With 5 bases clipped from V and 1 base from J, the junction kept 8 bases outside the gene matches. This CDR3 contains 16 residues. CDR1 and CDR2 from the germline V gene are KGHDR and SFDVKD. The CDR3 is CATSGGPGTGQETQYF. The CDR3 DNA follows: TGTGCCACCAGTGGGGGCCCCGGGACAGGCCAAGAGACCCAGTACTTC.

The chain recombines TRBV27 with TRBJ2-3; either TRBD1 or TRBD2 may supply D (5 bases each). This CDR3 contains 14 residues. Germline V gene data show CDR1 as MNHEY and CDR2 as SMNVEV (reference sequence). V was trimmed by 3 bases and J by 2 bases, leaving 9 bases between them. In nucleotides, the CDR3 is TGTGCCAGCAGTTTGGGGGTTCCCACAGATACGCAGTATTTT. This translates into CASSLGVPTDTQYF.

V gene TRBV4-2 combines with J gene TRBJ2-1; the D is unclear. V lost 0 bases to trimming and J lost 12 bases, with 12 bases between them. Germline V lookup: CDR1 LGHNA, CDR2 YNFKEQ. The CDR3 runs 13 residues. The DNA of the CDR3 is TGTGCCAGCAGCCAAGATCTGGTGGTAGGGCAGTTCTTC. This sequence encodes CASSQDLVVGQFF.

This clone has only a few counts. The chain has TRBV7-2 and TRBJ2-7; D is perhaps TRBD2 (6 bases). The CDR3 spans 13 residues. V lost 3 bases and J lost 9, with 15 bases in between. Germline V gene sequence: CDR1 SGHTA, CDR2 FQGNSA. The CDR3 loop is CASSFAGTPGQYF. CDR3 coding DNA: TGTGCCAGCAGCTTTGCCGGGACTCCGGGGCAGTACTTC.

The rearrangement joins TRBV2 to TRBJ2-2, with D possibly called TRBD1 or TRBD2 (5 bases each). Germline V CDR1 and CDR2: SNHLY, FYNNEI. With 6 bases removed from V and 6 bases from J, the gap between germline ends came to 20 bases. This CDR3 contains 16 residues. The CDR3 sequence is CASRGMGEGVAGELFF. CDR3 nucleotides: TGTGCCAGCAGAGGTATGGGGGAAGGAGTGGCCGGGGAGCTGTTTTTT.

This clone has only one observation. The V and J genes are TRBV9 and TRBJ2-6; D is undetermined. The length of the CDR3 is 14 residues. The germline CDR1 and CDR2 sequences are SGDLS and YYNGEE. The ends were cut back, 0 bases at V and 5 bases at J, with 6 bases in the middle. In nucleotides, the CDR3 is TGTGCCAGCAGCGTAGCTACGCGGGCCAACGTCCTGACTTTC. Protein product: CASSVATRANVLTF.

There are a few counts of this clone. V and J are TRBV5-1 and TRBJ1-1; D may be TRBD1 (5 bases). The CDR3 loop spans 13 amino acids. V was pared by 4 bases and J by 1 base, with 8 bases between. Looked up from germline, CDR1 is SGHRS and CDR2 is YFSETQ. The CDR3 region is CASSTQGNTEAFF. CDR3 nucleotide sequence: TGCGCCAGCAGCACTCAGGGGAACACTGAAGCTTTCTTT.

The V call is TRBV7-2, the J call TRBJ2-7, with 8 bases that match TRBD2. The germline V gene encodes CDR1 SGHTA and CDR2 FQGNSA. CDR3 size: 16 residues. V lost 5 bases, J lost 3 bases, and 12 bases stayed unmatched. Here the CDR3 DNA reads TGTGCCAGCAGCCTAGTAGATACAGCGGGAGTCTACGAGCAGTACTTC. Residues: CASSLVDTAGVYEQYF.

On this clone: One end of the junction is discordant with germline, which a read error may explain. The V gene is TRBV7-7, the J gene TRBJ2-3; maybe TRBD2 (5 bases). Per germline, CDR1 SSHAT and CDR2 FNYEAQ (reference sequence). The CDR3 loop spans 14 amino acids. The CDR3 sequence is CASSSSGRLDTQYF. Written as DNA, the CDR3 is TGTGCTAGCAGCTCCAGTGGGAGATTGGATACGCAGTATTTT.

The V and J genes are TRBV7-9 and TRBJ1-1; tentative D call: TRBD1 (6 bases). The CDR3 is 16 amino acids. Between the trimmed V and J ends, which lost 1 base and 2 bases, there was a span of 14 bases. Germline loops: CDR1 SEHNR, CDR2 FQNEAQ (reference sequence). The chain's CDR3 is CASSLVRGGENTEAFF. DNA for the CDR3: TGTGCCAGCAGCTTAGTCAGAGGGGGGGAAAACACTGAAGCTTTCTTT.

The chain has TRBV7-2 and TRBJ1-2, with D tentatively TRBD1 (6 bases). Between the trimmed V and J ends, which lost 0 bases and 8 bases, there was a span of 16 bases. Germline CDR1 and CDR2: SGHTA and FQGNSA. This CDR3 spans 15 amino acids. The CDR3 spells CASSLAMGAVGGYTF. The DNA for the CDR3 is TGTGCCAGCAGCTTAGCGATGGGGGCTGTGGGAGGCTACACCTTC.

The chain links TRBV4-3 to TRBJ2-1, with D maybe TRBD2 (6 bases). The ends were cut back, 0 bases at V and 13 bases at J, with 16 bases in the middle. The germline V gene has CDR1 LGHNA and CDR2 YSLEER. This CDR3 comprises 14 residues. CDR3 DNA: TGCGCCAGCAGCCAAGATCTTAGCGGTCCGGGCCAGTTCTTC. Its translation is CASSQDLSGPGQFF.

The chain is built from TRBV5-6 and TRBJ2-7; 7 bases agree with TRBD1. Germline V gene lookup returns CDR1 SGHDT and CDR2 YYEEEE. The CDR3 is made up of 15 amino acids. V lost 4 bases to trimming and J lost 0 bases; unmatched junction nucleotides: 7. Here the CDR3 reads CASSHGTVVSYEQYF. CDR3 nucleotide sequence: TGTGCCAGCAGCCACGGGACAGTCGTCTCCTACGAGCAGTACTTC.

This chain links TRBV6-6 with TRBJ2-1, with D hard to call. CDR1 and CDR2 from the germline V gene are MNHNY and SVGAGI (reference sequence). V was clipped by 5 bases and J by 7 bases, with 12 bases between them. This CDR3 contains 13 residues. The CDR3 protein is CASSQLRSNEQFF. The CDR3 region has the DNA TGTGCCAGCAGTCAGCTGAGGAGTAATGAGCAGTTCTTC.

CDR3 sequence: CASSLGQGRQFF. In DNA form, the CDR3 reads TGTGCCAGCAGCCTAGGGCAGGGACGGCAGTTCTTC. This chain joins TRBV11-2 and TRBJ2-1; TRBD1 or TRBD2 may be the D gene (5 bases each). Trimming cost V 5 bases and J 12 bases, with 14 bases left between them. Germline V gene data show CDR1 as SGHAT and CDR2 as FQNNGV. CDR3 length: 12 amino acids.

The CDR3 DNA reads TGTGCCAGTAGTCCCGGACTAGCGGGGGGCGTGGATACGCAGTATTTT. Translated, it gives CASSPGLAGGVDTQYF. V gene TRBV19 combines with J gene TRBJ2-3, with 14 bases identical to TRBD2. Germline CDR1 reads LNHDA; CDR2 reads SQIVND (reference sequence). The CDR3 runs to 16 residues. Trimming at V came to 5 bases and at J to 6 bases, leaving 7 bases not matched to a gene.

The chain has TRBV5-6 and TRBJ2-7, with TRBD2 matching 11 bases. The CDR3 runs to 18 residues. Per the germline V gene, CDR1 is SGHDT and CDR2 is YYEEEE. V lost 4 bases to trimming and J lost 1 base; unmatched junction nucleotides: 13. This CDR3 is CASSGGLALAGASYEQYF. The CDR3 nucleotides are TGTGCCAGCAGCGGGGGGTTGGCACTAGCGGGGGCTTCCTACGAGCAGTACTTC.

This clone was detected only once. The V call is TRBV4-1, the J call TRBJ1-3, with no clear D. Germline V CDR1 and CDR2: MGHRA, YSYEKL. CDR3 size: 17 residues. V shed 0 bases and J shed 0 bases, with 12 bases lying between them. The CDR3 DNA reads TGCGCCAGCAGCCAAGATCTGGCCACCCGCTCTGGAAACACCATATATTTT. Encoded protein: CASSQDLATRSGNTIYF.

The rearrangement links TRBV7-8 to TRBJ2-7; 7 nucleotides agree with TRBD1. The ends lost 0 bases at V and 2 bases at J; junction bases unmatched: 4. The CDR3 has 15 residues. CDR1 SGHVS and CDR2 FQNEAQ come from the germline V gene. CDR3: CASSLAPGQTYEQYF. Here the CDR3 DNA reads TGTGCCAGCAGCTTAGCCCCGGGACAGACCTACGAGCAGTACTTC.

Here the CDR3 reads CASSLETGGQPQHF. CDR3 DNA sequence: TGTGCCAGCAGCTTAGAGACAGGGGGCCAGCCCCAGCATTTT. The chain couples TRBV7-2 to TRBJ1-5; 10 nucleotides match TRBD1. Trimming cost V 1 base and J 7 bases; bases outside gene matches: 1. CDR1 and CDR2 from the germline V gene are SGHTA and FQGNSA. The CDR3 spans 14 residues.